The 3 T cell receptor beta chains presented below share a single source sample, sequenced in a study of blood T cell repertoires in COVID-19. This table comes from immunoSEQ multiplex PCR, and its TCRdb copy is limited to in-frame clones, with some not included. The top ten clones hold about 6% of a sample with some 120,000 clones, around four fifths of them seen once. The material sequenced was peripheral blood. The receptors stem from an elderly man with active or convalescent COVID-19.

This clone has a single count. The chain is built from TRBV5-4 and TRBJ2-5; 12 bases agree with TRBD2. The CDR3 is 15 residues long. V lost 7 bases, J lost 1 base, and 5 bases stayed unmatched. Germline values: CDR1 SGHNT, CDR2 YYREEE (reference sequence). CDR3 nucleotides: TGTGCCAGCTACCGGACTAGCGGGGTCCAAGAGACCCAGTACTTC. Its protein is CASYRTSGVQETQYF.

V gene TRBV6-5 combines with J gene TRBJ2-2; possibly TRBD1 for D (6 bases). From germline, CDR1 is MNHEY and CDR2 SVGAGI. Trimming pared 8 bases from V and 5 bases from J, leaving 15 bases between. The CDR3 sequence is 14 residues long. CDR3 in DNA: TGTGCCAGCTTTCTAGGGGGTGCGACCGGGGAGCTGTTTTTT. This codes for CASFLGGATGELFF.

The V gene is TRBV6-2 or TRBV6-3, the J gene TRBJ1-5, with D perhaps matching TRBD1 (5 bases). The CDR3 covers 16 residues. In germline, CDR1 is MNHEY, CDR2 SVGEGT. Trimming shortened V by 5 bases and J by 0 bases, and 14 bases separated the two germline ends. CDR3 region: CASSLTGEYSNQPQHF. CDR3 bases: TGTGCCAGCAGTCTCACGGGGGAGTATAGCAATCAGCCCCAGCATTTT.